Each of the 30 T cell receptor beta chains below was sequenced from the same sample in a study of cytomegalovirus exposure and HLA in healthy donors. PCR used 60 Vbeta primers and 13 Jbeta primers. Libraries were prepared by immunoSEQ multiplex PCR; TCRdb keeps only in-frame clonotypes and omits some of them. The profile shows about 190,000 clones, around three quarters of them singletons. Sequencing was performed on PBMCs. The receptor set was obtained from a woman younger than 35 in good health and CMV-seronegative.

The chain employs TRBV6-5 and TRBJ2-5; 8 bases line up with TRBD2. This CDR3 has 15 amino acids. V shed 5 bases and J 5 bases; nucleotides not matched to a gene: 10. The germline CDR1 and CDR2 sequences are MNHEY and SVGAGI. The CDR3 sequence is CASSTLAGNGETQYF. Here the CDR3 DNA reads TGTGCCAGCAGTACCTTAGCGGGGAATGGGGAGACCCAGTACTTC.

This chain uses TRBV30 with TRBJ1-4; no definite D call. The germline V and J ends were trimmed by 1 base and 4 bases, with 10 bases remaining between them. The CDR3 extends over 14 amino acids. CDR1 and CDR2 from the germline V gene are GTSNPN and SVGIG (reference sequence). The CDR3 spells CAWSGRAINEKLFF. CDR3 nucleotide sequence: TGTGCCTGGAGTGGGAGAGCCATTAATGAAAAACTGTTTTTT.

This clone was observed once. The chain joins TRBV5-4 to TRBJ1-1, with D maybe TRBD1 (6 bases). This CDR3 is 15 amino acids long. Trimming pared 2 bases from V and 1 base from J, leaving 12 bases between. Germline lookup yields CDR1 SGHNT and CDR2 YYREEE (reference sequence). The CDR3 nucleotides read TGTGCCAGCAGCTTACAGGGTAGGGGGAACACTGAAGCTTTCTTT. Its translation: CASSLQGRGNTEAFF.

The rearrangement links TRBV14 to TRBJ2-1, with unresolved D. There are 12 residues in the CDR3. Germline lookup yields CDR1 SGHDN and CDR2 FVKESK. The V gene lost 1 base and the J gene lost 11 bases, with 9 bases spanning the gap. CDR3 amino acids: CASSQVALQQFF. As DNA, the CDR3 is TGTGCCAGCAGCCAAGTCGCGTTGCAGCAGTTCTTC.

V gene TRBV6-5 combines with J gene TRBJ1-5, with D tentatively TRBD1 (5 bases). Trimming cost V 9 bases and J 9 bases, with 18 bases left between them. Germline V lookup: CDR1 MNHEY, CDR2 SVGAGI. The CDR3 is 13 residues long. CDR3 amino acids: CASSRGDGGPQHF. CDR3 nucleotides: TGTGCCAGTTCGCGGGGGGACGGGGGGCCCCAGCATTTT.

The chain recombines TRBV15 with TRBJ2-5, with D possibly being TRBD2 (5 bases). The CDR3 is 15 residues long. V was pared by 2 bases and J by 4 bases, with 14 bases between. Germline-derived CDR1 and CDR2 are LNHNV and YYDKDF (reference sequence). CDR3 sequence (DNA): TGTGCCACCAGCAGACGGACCACCGAGGGAGAGACCCAGTACTTC. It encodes CATSRRTTEGETQYF. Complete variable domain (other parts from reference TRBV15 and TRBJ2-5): DAMVIQNPRYQVTQFGKPVTLSCSQTLNHNVMYWYQQKSSQAPKLLFHYYDKDFNNEADTPDNFQSRRPNTSFCFLDIRSPGLGDTAMYLCATSRRTTEGETQYFGPGTRLLVL.

The CDR3: CASSIGGSGSYNEQFF. The CDR3 DNA reads TGTGCCAGCAGTATTGGCGGGTCGGGCTCCTACAATGAGCAGTTCTTC. V gene TRBV28 combines with J gene TRBJ2-1, with D possibly TRBD2 on 5 matching bases. Per germline, CDR1 MDHEN and CDR2 SYDVKM. The ends were cut back, 5 bases at V and 0 bases at J, with 14 bases in the middle. This CDR3 comprises 16 residues.

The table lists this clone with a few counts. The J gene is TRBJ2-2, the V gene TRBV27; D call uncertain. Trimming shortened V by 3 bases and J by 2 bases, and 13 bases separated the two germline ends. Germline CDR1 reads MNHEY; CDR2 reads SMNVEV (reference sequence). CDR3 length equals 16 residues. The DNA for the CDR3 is TGTGCCAGCAGTTTGAGCCAGCAGACTAACACCGGGGAGCTGTTTTTT. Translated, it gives CASSLSQQTNTGELFF.

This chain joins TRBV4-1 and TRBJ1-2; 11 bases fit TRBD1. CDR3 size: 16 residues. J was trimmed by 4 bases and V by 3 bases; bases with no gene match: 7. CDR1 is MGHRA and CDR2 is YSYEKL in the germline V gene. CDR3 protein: CASSHDRTGGSYGYTF. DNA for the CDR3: TGCGCCAGCAGCCACGACCGGACAGGGGGCTCCTATGGCTACACCTTC.

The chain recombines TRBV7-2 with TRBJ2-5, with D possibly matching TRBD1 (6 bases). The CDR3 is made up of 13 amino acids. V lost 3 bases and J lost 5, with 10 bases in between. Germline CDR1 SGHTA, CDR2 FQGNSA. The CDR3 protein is CASSLQGMETQYF. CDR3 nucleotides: TGTGCCAGCAGCTTGCAGGGGATGGAGACCCAGTACTTC.

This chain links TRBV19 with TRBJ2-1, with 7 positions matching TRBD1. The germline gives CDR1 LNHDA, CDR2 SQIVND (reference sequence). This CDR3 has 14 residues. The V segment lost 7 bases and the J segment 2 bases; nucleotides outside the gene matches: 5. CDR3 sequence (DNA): TGTGCCAGTACTAGACAGGGTCCCTACAATGAGCAGTTCTTC. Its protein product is CASTRQGPYNEQFF.

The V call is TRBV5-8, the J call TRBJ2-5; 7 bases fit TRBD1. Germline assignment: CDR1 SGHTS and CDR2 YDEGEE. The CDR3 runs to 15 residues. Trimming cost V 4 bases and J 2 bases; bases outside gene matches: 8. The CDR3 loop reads CASSPVTGDQETQYF. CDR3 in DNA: TGTGCCAGCAGCCCCGTAACAGGGGATCAAGAGACCCAGTACTTC.

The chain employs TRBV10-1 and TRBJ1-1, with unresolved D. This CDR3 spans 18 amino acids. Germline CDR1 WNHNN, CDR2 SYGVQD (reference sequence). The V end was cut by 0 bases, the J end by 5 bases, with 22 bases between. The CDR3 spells CASSESRLIPGWKTEAFF. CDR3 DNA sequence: TGCGCCAGCAGTGAGTCTAGATTAATTCCAGGTTGGAAAACTGAAGCTTTCTTT.

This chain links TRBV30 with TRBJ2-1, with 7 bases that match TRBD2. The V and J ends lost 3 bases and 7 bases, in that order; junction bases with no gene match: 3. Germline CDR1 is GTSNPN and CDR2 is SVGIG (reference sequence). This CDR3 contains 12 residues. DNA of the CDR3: TGTGCCTGGAGCGGGAGGCAGAATGAGCAGTTCTTC. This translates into CAWSGRQNEQFF.

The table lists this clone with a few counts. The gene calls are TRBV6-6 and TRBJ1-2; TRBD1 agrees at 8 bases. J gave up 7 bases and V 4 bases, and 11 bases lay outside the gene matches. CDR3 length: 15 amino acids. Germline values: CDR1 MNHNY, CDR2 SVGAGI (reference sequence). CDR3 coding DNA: TGTGCCAGCAGTTCACCGGGACAGGCCCCTATTGGCTACACCTTC. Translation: CASSSPGQAPIGYTF.

CDR3 DNA sequence: TGTGCCTGGAGTCAGGGATTTGGGACTGAAGCTTTCTTT. This sequence encodes CAWSQGFGTEAFF. The chain recombines TRBV30 with TRBJ1-1; maybe TRBD1 (5 bases). Germline V gene lookup returns CDR1 GTSNPN and CDR2 SVGIG (reference sequence). V was shortened by 2 bases and J by 5 bases, with 12 bases between the two germline ends. This CDR3 spans 13 amino acids.

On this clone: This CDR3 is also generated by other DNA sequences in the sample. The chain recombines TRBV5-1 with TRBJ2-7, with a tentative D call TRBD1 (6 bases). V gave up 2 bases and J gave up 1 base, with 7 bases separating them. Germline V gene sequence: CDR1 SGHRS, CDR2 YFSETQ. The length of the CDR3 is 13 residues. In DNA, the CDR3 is TGCGCCAGCAGCTTACAGGGATCCTACGAGCAGTACTTC. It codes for CASSLQGSYEQYF.

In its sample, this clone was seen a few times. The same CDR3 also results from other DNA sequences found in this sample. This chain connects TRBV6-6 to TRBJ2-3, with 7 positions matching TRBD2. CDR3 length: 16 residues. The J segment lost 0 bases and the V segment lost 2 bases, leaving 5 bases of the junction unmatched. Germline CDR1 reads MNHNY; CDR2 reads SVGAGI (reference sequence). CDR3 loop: CASSYLGLGSTDTQYF. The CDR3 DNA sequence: TGTGCCAGCAGTTACCTCGGACTAGGTAGCACAGATACGCAGTATTTT.

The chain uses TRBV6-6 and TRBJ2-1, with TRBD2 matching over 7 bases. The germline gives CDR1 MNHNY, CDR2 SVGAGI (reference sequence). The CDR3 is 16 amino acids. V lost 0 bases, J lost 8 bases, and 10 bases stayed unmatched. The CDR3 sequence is CASSYSGRAGKDEQFF. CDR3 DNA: TGTGCCAGCAGTTACTCGGGGAGGGCAGGGAAGGATGAGCAGTTCTTC.

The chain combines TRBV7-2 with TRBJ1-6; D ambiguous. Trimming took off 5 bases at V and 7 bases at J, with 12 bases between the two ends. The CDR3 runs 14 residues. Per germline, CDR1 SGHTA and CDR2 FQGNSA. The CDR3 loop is CASSDQVGNSPLHF. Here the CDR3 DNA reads TGTGCCAGCAGCGATCAGGTTGGGAATTCACCCCTCCACTTT.

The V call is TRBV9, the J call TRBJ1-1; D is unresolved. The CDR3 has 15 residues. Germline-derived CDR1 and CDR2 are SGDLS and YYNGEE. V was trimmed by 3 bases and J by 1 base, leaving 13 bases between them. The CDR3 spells CASSATPGKNTEAFF. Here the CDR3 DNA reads TGTGCCAGCAGCGCCACCCCCGGGAAGAACACTGAAGCTTTCTTT.

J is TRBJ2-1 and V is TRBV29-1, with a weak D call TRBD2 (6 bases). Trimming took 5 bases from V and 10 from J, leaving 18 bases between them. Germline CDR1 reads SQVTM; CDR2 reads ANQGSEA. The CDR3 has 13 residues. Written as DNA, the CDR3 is TGCAGCGTTCTGGGGGGTCCTCGGGTCGAGCAGTTCTTC. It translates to CSVLGGPRVEQFF.

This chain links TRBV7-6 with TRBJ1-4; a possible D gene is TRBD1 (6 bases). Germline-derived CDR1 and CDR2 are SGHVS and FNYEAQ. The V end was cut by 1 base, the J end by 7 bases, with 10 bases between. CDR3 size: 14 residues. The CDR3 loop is CASSLDRASEKLFF. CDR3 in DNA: TGTGCCAGCAGCTTAGACAGGGCGAGTGAAAAACTGTTTTTT. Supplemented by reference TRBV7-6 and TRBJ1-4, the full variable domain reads GAGVSQSPRYKVTKRGQDVALRCDPISGHVSLYWYRQALGQGPEFLTYFNYEAQQDKSGLPNDRFSAERPEGSISTLTIQRTEQRDSAMYRCASSLDRASEKLFFGSGTQLSVL.

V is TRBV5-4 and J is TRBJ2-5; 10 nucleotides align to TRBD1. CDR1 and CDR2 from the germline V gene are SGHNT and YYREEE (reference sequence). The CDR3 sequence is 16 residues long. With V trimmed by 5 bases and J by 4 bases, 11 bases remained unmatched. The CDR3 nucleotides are TGTGCCAGCAGTTCAAACCGGGACAGGGGAACAGAGACCCAGTACTTC. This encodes CASSSNRDRGTETQYF.

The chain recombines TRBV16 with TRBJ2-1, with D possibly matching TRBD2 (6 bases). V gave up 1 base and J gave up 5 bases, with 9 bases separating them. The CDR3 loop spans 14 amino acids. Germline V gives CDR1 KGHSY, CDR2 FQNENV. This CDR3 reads CASSQLTGDNEQFF. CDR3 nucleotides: TGTGCCAGCAGCCAATTAACGGGAGACAATGAGCAGTTCTTC.

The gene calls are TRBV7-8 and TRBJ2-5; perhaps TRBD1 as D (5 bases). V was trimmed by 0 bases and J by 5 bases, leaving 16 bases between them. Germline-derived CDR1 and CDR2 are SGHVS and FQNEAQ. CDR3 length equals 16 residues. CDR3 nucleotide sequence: TGTGCCAGCAGCTTAGCTTGGGCAGGGCCCAGGGAGACCCAGTACTTC. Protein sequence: CASSLAWAGPRETQYF.

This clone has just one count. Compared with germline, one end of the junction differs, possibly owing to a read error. CDR3 bases: TGTGCCAGCAGCTCCCCCCGGACAGTGAACTTC. Protein product: CASSSPRTVNF. This chain uses TRBV28 with TRBJ2-4; D is possibly TRBD1 (6 bases). The germline CDR1 and CDR2 sequences are MDHEN and SYDVKM. There are 11 residues in the CDR3.

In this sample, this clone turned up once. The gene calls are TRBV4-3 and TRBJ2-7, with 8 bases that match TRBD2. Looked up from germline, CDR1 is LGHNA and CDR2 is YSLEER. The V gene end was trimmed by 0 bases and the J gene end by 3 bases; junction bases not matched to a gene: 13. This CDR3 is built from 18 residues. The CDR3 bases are TGCGCCAGCAGCCAAGAACCTGGGACTAGTTATGGTGTCTACGAGCAGTACTTC. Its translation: CASSQEPGTSYGVYEQYF.

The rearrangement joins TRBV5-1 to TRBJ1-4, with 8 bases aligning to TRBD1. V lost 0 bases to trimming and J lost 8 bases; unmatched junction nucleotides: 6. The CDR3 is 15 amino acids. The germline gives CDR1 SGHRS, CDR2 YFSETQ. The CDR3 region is CASSLEQGVWEKLFF. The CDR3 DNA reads TGCGCCAGCAGCTTGGAACAGGGGGTATGGGAAAAACTGTTTTTT.

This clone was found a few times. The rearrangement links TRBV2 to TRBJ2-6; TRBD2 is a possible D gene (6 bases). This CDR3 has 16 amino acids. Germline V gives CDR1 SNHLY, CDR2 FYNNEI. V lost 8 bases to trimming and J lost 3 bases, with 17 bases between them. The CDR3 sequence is CASSPDGGFGANVLTF. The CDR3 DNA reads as TGTGCCAGCTCCCCGGATGGGGGGTTTGGGGCCAACGTCCTGACTTTC.